Presented here are 28 T cell receptor beta chains from one specimen sequenced in a study of CD8 T cells in ankylosing spondylitis. MiXCR was run by TCRdb on the 5' RACE reads, yielding one entry per CDR3 protein. The sample lists about 130,000 distinct CDR3 sequences; about 7% were seen once. What was sequenced was blood, either unsorted or a sorted T cell fraction (not recorded which). The receptors derive from a female donor with ankylosing spondylitis or in good health (not recorded which).

V is TRBV29-1 and J is TRBJ2-7; unclear D gene. The CDR3 is 11 amino acids. V shed 6 bases and J shed 2 bases, with 8 bases lying between them. CDR1 and CDR2 (germline): SQVTM, ANQGSEA. The CDR3 region is CSVLIAYEQYF. As DNA, the CDR3 is TGCAGCGTACTAATAGCCTACGAGCAGTACTTC.

This clonotype occurred a few times. This chain connects TRBV7-9 to TRBJ1-4; TRBD1 is a possible D gene (5 bases). The V end lost 6 bases, the J end lost 10 bases, and 18 bases lay between the germline ends. The CDR3 runs 14 residues. Germline CDR1 reads SEHNR; CDR2 reads FQNEAQ (reference sequence). The CDR3 region has the DNA TGTGCCAGCAGTTTCGGGACCTCGGATCTAAAACTGTTTTTT. Translating it yields CASSFGTSDLKLFF.

This clonotype has only a few counts. The chain joins TRBV7-2 to TRBJ1-4; 7 bases are a match to TRBD1. The CDR3 totals 15 residues. Germline V CDR1 and CDR2: SGHTA, FQGNSA. V lost 5 bases, J lost 7 bases, and 10 bases stayed unmatched. The CDR3 loop is CASSTRQGNFEKLFF. The CDR3 region has the DNA TGTGCCAGCAGCACCAGACAGGGAAATTTTGAAAAACTGTTTTTT.

This clonotype was observed at least ten times. The rearrangement links TRBV6-4 to TRBJ2-1; TRBD2 is a possible D gene (7 bases). The V end lost 4 bases, the J end lost 7 bases, and 14 bases lay between the germline ends. Germline V gene data show CDR1 as MRHNA and CDR2 as SNTAGT. The CDR3 has 14 residues. The CDR3 sequence: CASSVEGGPNEQFF. CDR3 nucleotide sequence: TGTGCCAGCAGTGTTGAGGGGGGGCCGAATGAGCAGTTCTTC.

This clonotype was picked up many times. The J gene is TRBJ2-6, the V gene TRBV11-2; tentatively, D is TRBD1 (6 bases). V lost 0 bases to trimming and J lost 4 bases, with 10 bases between them. Per germline, CDR1 SGHAT and CDR2 FQNNGV. CDR3 size: 16 residues. The CDR3 loop reads CASSLEGASGANVLTF. The CDR3 nucleotides read TGTGCCAGCAGCTTAGAGGGGGCGTCCGGGGCCAACGTCCTGACTTTC.

This clonotype occurred many times. V and J are TRBV5-1 and TRBJ2-5; the D gene is possibly TRBD2 (6 bases). The CDR3 runs to 14 residues. V lost 5 bases and J 4 bases, leaving 15 bases between the germline ends. The germline V gene encodes CDR1 SGHRS and CDR2 YFSETQ. This chain's CDR3 is CASRNTGGTETQYF. The CDR3 DNA reads as TGCGCCAGCAGAAATACAGGAGGGACAGAGACCCAGTACTTC.

The genes are TRBV14 and TRBJ2-5; either TRBD1 or TRBD2 may supply D (6 bases each). This CDR3 spans 15 amino acids. V lost 1 base and J lost 5, with 14 bases in between. The germline V gene has CDR1 SGHDN and CDR2 FVKESK. The DNA of the CDR3 is TGTGCCAGCAGCCAAGTCCGTGGGGGGCCGGAGACCCAGTACTTC. Its protein is CASSQVRGGPETQYF.

This clonotype was counted many times. The chain joins TRBV19 to TRBJ1-5; TRBD1 matches at 10 bases. V lost 4 bases, J lost 0 bases, and 9 bases stayed unmatched. This CDR3 region has 18 residues. The V gene's germline CDR1 is LNHDA and CDR2 SQIVND (reference sequence). CDR3 sequence: CASSTGTGEWYSNQPQHF. The CDR3 DNA follows: TGTGCCAGTAGTACCGGGACAGGGGAATGGTATAGCAATCAGCCCCAGCATTTT.

To note about this clonotype: With a much larger clone just one base away, this may be a read error. The J gene is TRBJ2-7, the V gene TRBV5-4; D may be TRBD1 or TRBD2 (5 bases each). The CDR3 has 15 amino acids. V was trimmed by 3 bases and J by 3 bases, leaving 16 bases between them. Germline V gene sequence: CDR1 SGHNT, CDR2 YYREEE (reference sequence). The CDR3 is CASSYGLGRFYEQYF. CDR3 coding DNA: TGTGCCAGCAGCTACGGACTGGGGCGATTCTACGAGCAGTACTTC.

This clonotype was seen many times. The rearrangement links TRBV6-1 to TRBJ1-1, with TRBD1 identical over 12 bases. This CDR3 region has 17 residues. V was clipped by 5 bases and J by 6 bases; unmatched bases: 13. Looked up from germline, CDR1 is MNHNS and CDR2 is SASEGT. The CDR3 sequence is CASSKGQGANIWAEAFF. The CDR3 region has the DNA TGTGCCAGCAGTAAGGGACAGGGGGCGAACATTTGGGCTGAAGCTTTCTTT.

V and J are TRBV7-9 and TRBJ1-4; perhaps TRBD1 as D (6 bases). Germline lookup yields CDR1 SEHNR and CDR2 FQNEAQ (reference sequence). CDR3 length: 17 residues. V gave up 5 bases and J gave up 4 bases, with 20 bases separating them. CDR3 sequence reads: CASSPSVRQDHNEKLFF. The CDR3 DNA reads TGTGCCAGCAGCCCCTCCGTCCGACAGGACCATAATGAAAAACTGTTTTTT.

This clonotype was picked up many times. The J gene is TRBJ2-5, the V gene TRBV4-1; 8 positions agree with TRBD2. Germline values: CDR1 MGHRA, CDR2 YSYEKL. The V segment lost 2 bases and the J segment 5 bases; nucleotides outside the gene matches: 4. This CDR3 is 14 amino acids long. CDR3 nucleotides: TGCGCCAGCAGCCAATCCCCTAGCGGGGAGACCCAGTACTTC. Translation: CASSQSPSGETQYF.

This clonotype was detected many times. The chain links TRBV4-2 to TRBJ2-3, with TRBD2 matching over 9 bases. Germline V gives CDR1 LGHNA, CDR2 YNFKEQ. With V trimmed by 5 bases and J by 1 base, 4 bases remained unmatched. CDR3 size: 15 residues. CDR3 nucleotides: TGTGCCAGCAGCTACCGACTAGCGGGCACAGATACGCAGTATTTT. Translated, it gives CASSYRLAGTDTQYF.

This clonotype was counted ten times or more. The chain combines TRBV6-2 or TRBV6-3 with TRBJ1-5; TRBD1 matches at 7 bases. This CDR3 spans 15 amino acids. V was pared by 2 bases and J by 3 bases, with 4 bases of the junction left unmatched. The germline CDR1 and CDR2 sequences are MNHEY and SVGEGT. CDR3 sequence: CASSYGTALNQPQHF. The CDR3 DNA reads TGTGCCAGCAGTTACGGGACAGCCCTCAATCAGCCCCAGCATTTT.

This clonotype was recorded many times. The chain carries TRBV7-2 and TRBJ2-5, with 10 positions matching TRBD2. This CDR3 spans 17 amino acids. With 2 bases clipped from V and 1 base from J, the junction kept 7 bases outside the gene matches. Germline CDR1 and CDR2: SGHTA and FQGNSA. CDR3 DNA sequence: TGTGCCAGCAGCTTACCTAGCGGGGGCACCTTCCAAGAGACCCAGTACTTC. Translated: CASSLPSGGTFQETQYF. Variable domain in full (rest from reference TRBV7-2 and TRBJ2-5): GAGVSQSPSNKVTEKGKDVELRCDPISGHTALYWYRQSLGQGLEFLIYFQGNSAPDKSGLPSDRFSAERTGGSVSTLTIQRTQQEDSAVYLCASSLPSGGTFQETQYFGPGTRLLVL.

This clonotype was found many times. J is TRBJ1-2 and V is TRBV20-1, with 9 nucleotides matching TRBD1. This CDR3 is 17 amino acids long. J was trimmed by 1 base and V by 0 bases; bases with no gene match: 9. Germline assignment: CDR1 DFQATT and CDR2 SNEGSKA (reference sequence). The CDR3 region is CSARDSGTGSINYGYTF. As DNA, the CDR3 is TGCAGTGCTAGAGATTCCGGGACAGGGTCAATTAACTATGGCTACACCTTC.

This clonotype was counted ten times or more. The chain links TRBV7-2 to TRBJ2-2; TRBD1 is a possible D gene (6 bases). Germline loops: CDR1 SGHTA, CDR2 FQGNSA. V was pared by 5 bases and J by 8 bases, with 15 bases between. This CDR3 comprises 14 residues. As DNA, the CDR3 is TGTGCCAGCAGCCCCCAGCGCACAGGGGGGGAGCTGTTTTTT. As protein: CASSPQRTGGELFF.

The gene calls are TRBV4-3 and TRBJ2-2, with 7 bases that match TRBD2. Germline V gives CDR1 LGHNA, CDR2 YSLEER. Trimming cost V 4 bases and J 7 bases; bases outside gene matches: 3. The CDR3 runs 13 residues. In nucleotides, the CDR3 is TGCGCCAGCAGCCCGGGGGAGGGCGGGGAGCTGTTTTTT. The encoded protein is CASSPGEGGELFF.

This clonotype was counted many times. V gene TRBV25-1 combines with J gene TRBJ2-1, with D perhaps matching TRBD2 (5 bases). This CDR3 spans 15 amino acids. Germline-derived CDR1 and CDR2 are MGHDK and SYGVNS. V lost 0 bases, J lost 6 bases, and 12 bases lay in between. CDR3 coding DNA: TGTGCCAGCAGTGAATATGATCGGGGAGTCAATGAGCAGTTCTTC. Amino acids: CASSEYDRGVNEQFF.

J is TRBJ1-3 and V is TRBV9; D is undetermined. V lost 2 bases, J lost 4 bases, and 13 bases lay in between. Germline CDR1 is SGDLS and CDR2 is YYNGEE. This CDR3 is 15 amino acids long. CDR3 sequence reads: CASSVGVAGGNTIYF. The CDR3 coding sequence is TGTGCCAGCAGCGTCGGGGTTGCGGGAGGAAACACCATATATTTT.

This clonotype was recorded many times. The gene calls are TRBV7-2 and TRBJ1-2; 7 bases line up with TRBD1. After removal of 6 bases from V and 4 bases from J, the junction contained 14 bases not matched to a gene. Germline lookup yields CDR1 SGHTA and CDR2 FQGNSA. The CDR3 has 16 residues. CDR3 sequence: CASRRDRPASFYGYTF. The CDR3 nucleotides read TGTGCCAGCAGAAGGGACAGACCAGCCTCGTTCTATGGCTACACCTTC. Looking up the rest from reference TRBV7-2 and TRBJ1-2 gives the full variable domain: GAGVSQSPSNKVTEKGKDVELRCDPISGHTALYWYRQSLGQGLEFLIYFQGNSAPDKSGLPSDRFSAERTGGSVSTLTIQRTQQEDSAVYLCASRRDRPASFYGYTFGSGTRLTVV.

This chain joins TRBV6-5 and TRBJ2-7, with D perhaps TRBD1 (6 bases). Trimming left V 1 base short and J 0 bases short, with 10 bases between. Germline V gene lookup returns CDR1 MNHEY and CDR2 SVGAGI. The CDR3 extends over 15 amino acids. Here the CDR3 DNA reads TGTGCCAGCAGTTACTTTGGACAGCCCTCCTACGAGCAGTACTTC. It encodes CASSYFGQPSYEQYF.

This clonotype has ten or more counts. The chain combines TRBV30 with TRBJ2-7; D not resolved. In germline, CDR1 is GTSNPN, CDR2 SVGIG (reference sequence). This CDR3 has 16 residues. Trimming stripped 2 bases from V and 2 bases from J, with 19 bases between. CDR3 amino acids: CAWSPGPVAPTYEQYF. The CDR3 coding sequence is TGTGCCTGGAGTCCCGGCCCGGTGGCACCCACCTACGAGCAGTACTTC.

This clonotype was detected ten times or more. The chain uses TRBV20-1 and TRBJ2-7; D may be TRBD2 (6 bases). The CDR3 contains 15 residues. V gave up 5 bases and J gave up 0 bases, with 17 bases separating them. Germline V CDR1 and CDR2: DFQATT, SNEGSKA (reference sequence). CDR3 residues: CSAPSHSGSSYEQYF. The CDR3 DNA reads TGCAGTGCTCCGTCTCATAGCGGAAGCTCCTACGAGCAGTACTTC.

In its sample, this clonotype was seen many times. The J gene is TRBJ1-1, the V gene TRBV5-1; no reliable D call. The CDR3 sequence is 18 residues long. CDR1 is SGHRS and CDR2 is YFSETQ in the germline V gene. Deletions cut 4 bases from V and 1 base from J, with 23 bases between. The CDR3, as DNA: TGCGCCAGCAGCCTGGATGGTGCTTGGGGAGGGCGGAACACTGAAGCTTTCTTT. Protein: CASSLDGAWGGRNTEAFF.

This clonotype was seen many times. This chain connects TRBV29-1 to TRBJ2-3, with D perhaps given as TRBD1 or TRBD2 (6 bases each). There are 13 residues in the CDR3. With 5 bases removed from V and 2 bases from J, the gap between germline ends came to 11 bases. Germline assignment: CDR1 SQVTM and CDR2 ANQGSEA. The CDR3 here is CSVRGPPTDTQYF. DNA for the CDR3: TGCAGCGTTCGGGGGCCCCCCACAGATACGCAGTATTTT.

This clonotype was seen ten or more times. The chain recombines TRBV7-2 with TRBJ2-3, with 11 bases lining up with TRBD2. The junction had 4 bases not matched to a gene; V was cut back by 5 bases and J by 6 bases. The CDR3 contains 14 residues. Germline CDR1 and CDR2: SGHTA and FQGNSA. The CDR3 DNA reads as TGTGCCAGCAGCGGTAGCGGGGGGGGTGATACGCAGTATTTT. Translating gives CASSGSGGGDTQYF.

This clonotype was recorded at least ten times. The chain carries TRBV30 and TRBJ2-1, with no clear D. The CDR3 is made up of 11 amino acids. Germline values: CDR1 GTSNPN, CDR2 SVGIG (reference sequence). Trimming cost V 3 bases and J 5 bases, with 5 bases left between them. The DNA of the CDR3 is TGTGCCTGGAGAGTTAACAATGAGCAGTTCTTC. Protein: CAWRVNNEQFF.